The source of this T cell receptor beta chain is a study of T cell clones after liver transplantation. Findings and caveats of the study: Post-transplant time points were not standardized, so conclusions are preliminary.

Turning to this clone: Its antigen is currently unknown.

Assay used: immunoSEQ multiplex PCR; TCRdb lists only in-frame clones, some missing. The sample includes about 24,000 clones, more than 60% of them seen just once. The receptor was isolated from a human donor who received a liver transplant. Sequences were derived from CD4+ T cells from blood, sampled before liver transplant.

This chain's CDR3 is CASSPRLAGGYNEQFF. In DNA, the CDR3 is TGTGCCAGCTCACCGCGACTAGCGGGAGGATACAATGAGCAGTTCTTC. The rearrangement joins TRBV18 to TRBJ2-1, with 13 positions matching TRBD2. V trimming: 3 bases; J trimming: 4 bases; junction bases outside the gene matches: 3. Germline V lookup: CDR1 KGHSH, CDR2 LQKENI. The CDR3 extends over 16 amino acids.